A single T cell receptor (beta chain) is shown here with its context. Libraries were prepared by immunoSEQ multiplex PCR; TCRdb keeps only in-frame clonotypes and omits some of them. The table has nearly 250,000 clones, roughly 86% seen once; the top ten hold approximately 1.5%. The sample is drawn from a study of blood T cell repertoires in COVID-19. Study overall: T cells, B-cell-depleted T cells, or PBMCs provided the cDNA or gDNA that served as material.

This CDR3 is built from 13 residues. V gave up 6 bases and J gave up 4 bases, with 12 bases separating them. Germline CDR1 and CDR2: MDHEN and SYDVKM. The clonotype originates from a woman aged 60-70 years who had recovered from COVID-19. V gene TRBV28 combines with J gene TRBJ1-2, with D perhaps TRBD1 (5 bases). The sequenced sample was peripheral blood. The CDR3 is CASSHPGGYGYTF. The CDR3 coding sequence is TGTGCCAGCAGCCACCCGGGGGGCTATGGCTACACCTTC.